The entry that follows covers one T cell receptor (beta chain) sequence. These data are taken from a study of blood T cell repertoires in COVID-19. Study in general: Samples of COVID-19 (acute and convalescent) were obtained from the United States, Italy and Spain. Nucleic acid was either cDNA or gDNA, and it came from T cells, B-cell-depleted T cells, or PBMCs.

Using immunoSEQ multiplex PCR, the repertoire was profiled, and TCRdb retains in-frame clones only, with some absent. The sample consists of a few hundred thousand clones, approximately 86% of them appearing once. This CDR3 contains 16 residues. Germline V gene data show CDR1 as LGHDT and CDR2 as YNNKEL (reference sequence). Trimming at V came to 4 bases and at J to 0 bases, leaving 7 bases not matched to a gene. The sequence derives from a woman aged 25 to 39 with acute or convalescent COVID-19. The sequenced material came from peripheral blood. This chain links TRBV3-1 (or the pseudogene TRBV3-2) with TRBJ2-7, with 9 bases fitting TRBD2. CDR3 residues: CASSPRLAVSSYEQYF. The DNA of the CDR3 is TGTGCCAGCAGCCCAAGACTAGCGGTCTCCTCCTACGAGCAGTACTTC.